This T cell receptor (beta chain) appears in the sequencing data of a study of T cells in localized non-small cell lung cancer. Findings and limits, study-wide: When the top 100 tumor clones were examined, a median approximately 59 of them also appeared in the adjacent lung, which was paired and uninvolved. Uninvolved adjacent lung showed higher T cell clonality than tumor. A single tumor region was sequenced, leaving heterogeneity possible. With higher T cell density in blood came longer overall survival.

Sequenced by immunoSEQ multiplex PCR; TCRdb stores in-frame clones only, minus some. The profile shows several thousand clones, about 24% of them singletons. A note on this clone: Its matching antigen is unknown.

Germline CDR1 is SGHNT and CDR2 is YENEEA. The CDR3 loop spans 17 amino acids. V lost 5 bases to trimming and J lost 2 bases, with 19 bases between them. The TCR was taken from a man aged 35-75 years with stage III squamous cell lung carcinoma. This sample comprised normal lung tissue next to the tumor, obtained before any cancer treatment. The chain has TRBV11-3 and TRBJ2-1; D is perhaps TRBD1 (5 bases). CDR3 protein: CASSPSQGSITYNEQFF. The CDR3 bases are TGTGCCAGCAGCCCAAGCCAGGGATCGATAACCTACAATGAGCAGTTCTTC.